The clone carrying this T cell receptor (beta chain) occurred many times. These data belong to a study of T cells in Graves' hyperthyroidism and ophthalmopathy. RNA transcripts yielded amplified TCR beta CDR3 regions. HTBI primers were the set used in a first-round RT-PCR of the TCR CDR3. TCRdb reanalysed the multiplex PCR reads using MiXCR and keeps one entry per CDR3 protein. The sample includes some 500,000 distinct CDR3 sequences, 15% to 20% of them seen just once. Per the germline V gene, CDR1 is SNHLY and CDR2 is FYNNEI. Trimming left V 8 bases short and J 2 bases short, with 16 bases between. The CDR3 is made up of 15 amino acids.

The material sequenced was blood. This TCR was sampled from a woman aged 30 to 39 with Graves' ophthalmopathy. This sequence joins TRBV2 and TRBJ1-3, with a possible D match to TRBD1 (6 bases). Here the CDR3 reads CASEGRDTAGNTIYF. In DNA, the CDR3 is TGTGCCAGCGAAGGAAGGGACACCGCTGGAAACACCATATATTTT.